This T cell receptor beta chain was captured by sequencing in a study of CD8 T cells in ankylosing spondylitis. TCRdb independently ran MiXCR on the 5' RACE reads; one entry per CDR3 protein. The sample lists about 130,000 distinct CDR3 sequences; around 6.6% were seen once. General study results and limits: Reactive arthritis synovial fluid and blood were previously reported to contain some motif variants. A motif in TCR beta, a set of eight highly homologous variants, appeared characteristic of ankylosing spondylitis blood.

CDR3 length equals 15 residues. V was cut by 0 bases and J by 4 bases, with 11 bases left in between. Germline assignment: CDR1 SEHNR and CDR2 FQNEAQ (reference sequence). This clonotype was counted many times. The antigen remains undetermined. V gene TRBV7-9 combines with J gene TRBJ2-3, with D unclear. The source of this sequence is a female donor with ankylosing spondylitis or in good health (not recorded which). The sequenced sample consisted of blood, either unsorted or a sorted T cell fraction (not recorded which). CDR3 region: CASSLATAGSDTQYF. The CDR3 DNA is TGTGCCAGCAGCTTAGCTACGGCAGGCTCAGATACGCAGTATTTT.